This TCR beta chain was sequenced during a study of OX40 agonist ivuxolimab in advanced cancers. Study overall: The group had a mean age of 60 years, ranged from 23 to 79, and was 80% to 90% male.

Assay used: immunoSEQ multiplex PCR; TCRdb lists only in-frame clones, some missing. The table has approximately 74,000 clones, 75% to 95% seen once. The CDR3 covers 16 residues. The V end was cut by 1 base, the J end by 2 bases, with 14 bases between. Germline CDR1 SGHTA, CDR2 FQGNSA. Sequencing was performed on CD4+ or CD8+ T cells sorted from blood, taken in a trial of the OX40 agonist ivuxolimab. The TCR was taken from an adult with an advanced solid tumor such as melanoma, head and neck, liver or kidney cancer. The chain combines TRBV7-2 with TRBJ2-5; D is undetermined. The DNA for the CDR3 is TGTGCCAGCAGCTTAGTGTCTCCGGGCGCTCAAGAGACCCAGTACTTC. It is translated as CASSLVSPGAQETQYF.